This T cell receptor (beta chain) originates from a study of blood T cell repertoires in COVID-19. The wider study: The United States, Italy and Spain provided the acute and convalescent COVID-19 samples. T cells, B-cell-depleted T cells, or PBMCs provided the cDNA or gDNA that served as material.

Per the original methods: Reference gene primers were amplified, and this amplification served to estimate nucleated cell counts. This table comes from immunoSEQ multiplex PCR, and its TCRdb copy is limited to in-frame clones, with some not included. D and trimming come from the DNA, and the V and J calls and clone size come from that table. The table lists about 200,000 clones, roughly 80% of them singletons. The CDR3 is made up of 15 amino acids. V was shortened by 0 bases and J by 2 bases, with 9 bases between the two germline ends. CDR1 is LGHNA and CDR2 is YSLEER in the germline V gene. The sample taken for sequencing was peripheral blood. The V and J genes are TRBV4-3 and TRBJ2-3; D is unresolved. This sequence originates from a woman older than 75 with acute or convalescent COVID-19. In DNA, the CDR3 is TGCGCCAGCAGCCAAGAAACACGAATCACAGATACGCAGTATTTT. Amino acid sequence: CASSQETRITDTQYF.